One sample yielded the 7 T cell receptor beta chains listed below, sequenced in a study of T cells after yellow fever vaccination. TCRdb redid the calling of the 5' RACE reads with MiXCR, one entry per CDR3 protein. In the table there are approximately 350,000 distinct CDR3 sequences, roughly 10% of which are singletons. Sequenced material: PBMCs, taken on the day of the first yellow fever vaccination. These receptors were obtained from a man between 18 and 35 years old who received the YFV17D yellow fever vaccine.

This clonotype was picked up a small number of times. The chain combines TRBV19 with TRBJ2-5, with a tentative D call TRBD1 (6 bases). This CDR3 contains 17 residues. Trimming cost V 0 bases and J 5 bases, with 19 bases left between them. The germline V gene has CDR1 LNHDA and CDR2 SQIVND (reference sequence). DNA of the CDR3: TGTGCCAGTAGTATAGATCCGGCAGGGGTATCTGGGGAGACCCAGTACTTC. It codes for CASSIDPAGVSGETQYF.

Ten or more counts support this clonotype. The chain couples TRBV4-2 to TRBJ2-2, with 13 bases that match TRBD2. This CDR3 region has 16 residues. Germline CDR1 reads LGHNA; CDR2 reads YNFKEQ. With 1 base clipped from V and 4 bases from J, the junction kept 0 bases outside the gene matches. CDR3 nucleotide sequence: TGTGCCAGCAGCCAAGGACTAGCGGGGGGCACCGGGGAGCTGTTTTTT. Translating gives CASSQGLAGGTGELFF.

This rearrangement joins TRBV5-1 to TRBJ2-3; D may be TRBD2 (7 bases). Per germline, CDR1 SGHRS and CDR2 YFSETQ. The CDR3 contains 14 residues. The V end lost 3 bases, the J end lost 5 bases, and 13 bases lay between the germline ends. CDR3 DNA: TGCGCCAGCAGCTGGGGAAGGGGGGGAGATACGCAGTATTTT. Its protein is CASSWGRGGDTQYF.

This clonotype has just a few counts. V is TRBV4-1 and J is TRBJ1-5; D possibly corresponds to TRBD1 (5 bases). The CDR3 has 15 amino acids. Germline-derived CDR1 and CDR2 are MGHRA and YSYEKL. Trimming removed 4 bases at V and 0 bases at J, with 10 bases between. CDR3 nucleotides: TGCGCCAGCAGCCGATCAGGGTTTAGCAATCAGCCCCAGCATTTT. Its translation is CASSRSGFSNQPQHF.

This clonotype occurred a few times. This chain links TRBV18 with TRBJ2-2, with a possible D match to TRBD1 (6 bases). Germline V lookup: CDR1 KGHSH, CDR2 LQKENI. This CDR3 comprises 15 residues. V shed 1 base and J shed 4 bases, with 10 bases lying between them. The CDR3 reads CASSPRQGITGELFF. CDR3 bases: TGTGCCAGCTCACCACGGCAGGGGATCACCGGGGAGCTGTTTTTT.

Worth noting for this clonotype: A much larger clone lies a single base off, so this may be a read error. V and J are TRBV4-3 and TRBJ2-3; no firm D call. The CDR3 is 16 residues long. Germline V gene sequence: CDR1 LGHNA, CDR2 YSLEER. CDR3 sequence reads: CASSQDEVSSTVTQYF. DNA of the CDR3: TGCGCCAGCAGCCAAGATGAAGTGTCGAGCACAGTTACGCAGTATTTT.

This clonotype has more than one count but fewer than ten. The V and J genes are TRBV29-1 and TRBJ2-2; D tentatively fits TRBD1 or TRBD2 (5 bases each). The germline V and J ends were trimmed by 7 bases and 3 bases, with 15 bases remaining between them. CDR3 length: 14 amino acids. Per germline, CDR1 SQVTM and CDR2 ANQGSEA. The CDR3 region is CSAAGAEDTGELFF. The CDR3 DNA reads TGCAGCGCCGCCGGGGCCGAGGACACCGGGGAGCTGTTTTTT.